The clone carrying this T cell receptor beta chain was seen a few times. This sample was taken from a study of blood T cell repertoires in COVID-19. The wider study: Samples representing acute and convalescent COVID-19 were sourced from the United States, Italy and Spain. Nucleic acid was either cDNA or gDNA, and it came from T cells, B-cell-depleted T cells, or PBMCs.

J gave up 7 bases and V 3 bases, and 6 bases lay outside the gene matches. The germline V gene encodes CDR1 MGHDK and CDR2 SYGVNS. This CDR3 comprises 14 residues. Per the original methods: Amplification of reference gene primers provided the estimated nucleated cell counts. Data came from immunoSEQ multiplex PCR; TCRdb stores just in-frame clones and leaves some out. The DNA gave D and trimming, while V, J and clone size come from that table. Among roughly 110,000 clones listed, 70% to 90% were seen once. V and J are TRBV25-1 and TRBJ1-2, with 9 bases identical to TRBD1. Sequencing was performed on peripheral blood. This TCR was recovered from a woman in her fifties or sixties with acute or convalescent COVID-19. DNA for the CDR3: TGTGCCAGCAGTGAGCAGGGACAGGGCAGTGGCTACACCTTC. As protein: CASSEQGQGSGYTF.